The 5 T cell receptor beta chains below all came from one sample that was sequenced in a study of tumor-infiltrating lymphocytes in primary liver carcinoma. Bulk tissue was left unsorted, and RNA and DNA were co-extracted from about 20-30 mg of it. TCR beta cDNA was prepared out of around 460 ng total RNA by means of a constant-region primer. Three-round nested multiplex PCR performed with slightly modified ARM-PCR produced the TCR beta libraries. The opening two PCR rounds, about 11 cycles each, paired TRBV1-TRBV30 forward primers with a C-beta reverse primer. From the multiplex PCR reads, TCRdb called clonotypes with MiXCR, one entry per CDR3 protein. The sample lists approximately 190,000 distinct CDR3 sequences; approximately 86% were seen once. The sequencing input was tumor tissue from primary liver carcinoma. These receptors all come from a middle-aged man with primary liver carcinoma and hepatitis B virus infection.

Comment on this clonotype: Germline and junction disagree at one end, which may indicate a read error. The chain employs TRBV11-2 and TRBJ2-6; 8 nucleotides agree with TRBD1. The CDR3 loop spans 21 amino acids. The germline V gene has CDR1 SGHAT and CDR2 FQNNGV. This CDR3 reads CASSMGGDRGISLSGANLLTF. The CDR3 nucleotides read TGTGCCAGTAGTATGGGCGGAGACAGGGGCATTTCCCTCTCTGGGGCCAACCTCCTGACTTTC.

Details on this clonotype: Its ends do not fully match the called genes, so a read error is possible. This chain uses TRBV4-2 with TRBJ1-1; 10 bases are a match to TRBD1. The CDR3 is 15 residues long. Germline V gene sequence: CDR1 LGHNA, CDR2 YNFKEQ. DNA for the CDR3: TGTGTCAGCAGCCAAGAGGTGACAGGGGGCACTGAAGCTTTCTTC. This gives the protein CVSSQEVTGGTEAFF.

About this clonotype itself: The germline gene is not matched at one end of the junction; a read error may be the cause. This chain joins TRBV4-3 and TRBJ2-3, with D possibly matching TRBD1 (6 bases). Germline V gives CDR1 LGHNA, CDR2 YSLEER. This CDR3 has 16 residues. Here the CDR3 reads CSSSQEERQRGDTQYF. Written as DNA, the CDR3 is TGCTCCAGCAGCCAAGAAGAGCGTCAAAGGGGGGATACGCAGTATTTT.

This chain joins TRBV10-3 and TRBJ1-1; 8 bases are a match to TRBD1. Germline V gives CDR1 ENHRY, CDR2 SYGVKD. V dropped 6 bases and J dropped 14; count of bases not matched to a gene: 17. This CDR3 region has 14 residues. CDR3 amino acids: CAISGQGLNTEVFF. As DNA, the CDR3 is TGTGCCATCAGCGGACAGGGTCTAAACACTGAAGTCTTCTTT.

In regard to this clonotype: One end of the junction is discordant with germline, which a read error may explain. V and J are TRBV6-6 and TRBJ2-7; 10 bases line up with TRBD2. This CDR3 is built from 16 residues. Germline values: CDR1 MNHNY, CDR2 SVGAGI (reference sequence). CDR3 protein: CANSHRAGGPTYEQYF. CDR3 in DNA: TGTGCCAACAGTCATCGAGCGGGAGGGCCTACCTACGAGCAGTATTTC.